This TCR beta chain derives from a study of shared clonotypes between healthy human individuals (TCRdb year 2020). Study-wide context: The cohort included three men and two women between 18 and 49 years of age. Different laboratories and diverse techniques were used to prepare libraries and sequence TCR repertoires, to increase sequencing depth and limit assay-specific biases. Each donor's leukapheresis produced roughly between roughly 0.94 and 9.5 billion PBMCs. To estimate repertoire size and how much clonotype sharing occurs between individuals, the study deeply sequenced the blood TCR repertoires of about 5 healthy adults. For each donor, CD4 naive and CD4 memory were each given three plates, CD8 naive was given two plates, and CD8 memory was given one plate.

As regards this clone: Its antigen is unknown. Base qualities are missing; no much larger clone stands one base away.

V ends up 6 bases short and J 14 bases short, with an unmatched junction base count of 6. CDR3 length: 11 amino acids, cysteine to phenylalanine. The sequence is cut down to CDR3 DNA, 33 bases in frame from base 1. As encoded in the germline V gene, CDR1 is MDHEN while CDR2 is SYDVKM. Overall study outcomes, separate from this receptor: Even with the large sequencing depth, rarefaction of the sorted-subset datasets indicated that sequencing was incomplete. Sampling was restricted to blood, and TCR repertoires in tissues likely differ from the TCR repertoires found in blood. Higher generation probabilities were observed for clonotypes shared by all four sorted-subset donors than for non-shared clonotypes. Across a handful of donors, 4.5% to 6.5% of naive CD4, roughly 3.4% of naive CD8, 2.3% of memory CD4, and under 0.45% of memory CD8 clonotypes were shared. Naive subsets generally had larger estimated clonotype richness than memory subsets did. Because the study included only a small number of donors, the genetic and exposure-history diversity represented was limited. Pairwise subsampling indicated that sequencing depth was expected to affect the degree of clonotype sharing among donors.

The donors were healthy, HIV-negative adults with no recently reported acute infections or vaccinations. Every donor was a Caucasian adult residing in Nashville, Tennessee, USA. CD4+ T cells were enriched through magnetic negative selection, after which naive cells were positively selected on CD45RA and the remaining negative fraction served as the memory subset. Blood was obtained by leukapheresis, after which PBMCs were separated by Ficoll-Histopaque density gradient centrifugation and cryopreserved in liquid nitrogen vapor phase. Purity and quantity of every magnetically sorted T cell population were checked by analytical flow cytometry. From each sorted fraction, genomic DNA was isolated and quantified by UV absorbance on a Nanodrop 2000c. Using the deep immunoSEQ assay, multiplex PCR amplified TCR CDR3 regions from genomic DNA. For each cell subset, the extracted genomic DNA was distributed evenly across all wells of several immunoSEQ 96-well plates, and each plate served as one replicate. For sorted subsets, 150 to 200 ng genomic DNA, equal to tens of thousands of T cell genomes, was loaded into each replicate PCR. The purified libraries were quantified using a Qubit 3.0 fluorometer, sized with a Bioanalyzer 2100, and then quantified again using the KAPA Library Quantification kit. Every immunoSEQ 96-well plate was sequenced on a separate single-read 150-cycle Illumina NextSeq 550 flow cell. The study's own analysis went as follows. Because only junctional sequences without quality scores were contained in the immunoSEQ output, filtering matching that applied to full-length reads could not be performed. Sequences were annotated with PyIR, a Python wrapper for IgBLAST v1.9, using IMGT germline references to assign V/J genes and CDR3. Reads with weak V/J assignments (E-value above 1e-6), missing CDR3, stop codons, out-of-frame junctions, or ambiguous translated residues were removed. V3J clonotypes were defined as sequences sharing an identical inferred V gene, J gene, and CDR3 amino acid sequence. Percentage overlap between repertoires was calculated by dividing the number of shared unique clonotypes by the size of the smaller repertoire. Repertoire richness was assessed with RTK rarefaction, the Chao1 estimator, and Recon v2.1 estimates of unobserved clonotypes. Generation probabilities for all TCRbeta clonotypes obtained by the gDNA method from a handful of donors were computed using OLGA. TCRdb re-hosts the immuneACCESS table, in-frame sequences only. Its copies lack some clones; in the studies checked, an unresolved V gene accounts for under half of them, and the cause for the rest is not known. The DNA was the basis for D and trimming; V, J and clone size are from that table. In this sample the table shows about 2.4 million clones, over 85% of which occur a single time. The ten largest clones capture about 0.34% of the sample.

The receptor was derived from a man between 18 and 29 years old in good health. Some clones in this sample may be carry-over from other donors' samples. This chain is built from TRBV28 and TRBJ1-5; TRBD1 agrees with 8 junctional bases. Sequences were obtained from naive CD4+ T cells from PBMCs. In the paper's terms, the cell subset or site label means: CD45RA+ positively selected. CDR3 region: CASRIPGQEHF. In nucleotide form, the sequence is TGTGCCAGCAGGATTCCGGGACAGGAGCATTTT.